Given below is one T cell receptor beta chain in context. The germline gives CDR1 SGHRS, CDR2 YFSETQ. The J segment lost 3 bases and the V segment lost 4 bases, leaving 6 bases of the junction unmatched. This CDR3 is 14 amino acids long. This record comes from a study of T cell changes during pregnancy in multiple sclerosis. Sequenced by immunoSEQ multiplex PCR; TCRdb stores in-frame clones only, minus some. The table shows about 64,000 clones, with 80% to 95% occurring only once. The rearrangement uses TRBV5-1 and TRBJ1-2; 7 bases are shared with TRBD1. The receptor comes from a female donor with multiple sclerosis, enrolled in a pregnancy study. The sequencing used peripheral blood, collected in the second trimester of pregnancy. The CDR3 nucleotides are TGCGCCAGCAGCCCCCCGACAGGGTACTATGGCTACACCTTC. It encodes CASSPPTGYYGYTF.